The 20 T cell receptor beta chains in this list originate from one sample, sequenced in a study of shared T cell receptors in the human thymus. The assay was immunoSEQ multiplex PCR, and TCRdb's table has in-frame clones only and misses some. The table lists 720,000 or so clones, 70% to 90% of them singletons. The data were also submitted as part of a second study, on human thymus T cells.

Sequenced material: thymocytes. These receptors were taken from a girl under three years old with a congenital heart defect.

J is TRBJ2-3 and V is TRBV28; 7 bases map to TRBD1. The length of the CDR3 is 13 residues. V lost 6 bases to trimming and J lost 4 bases; unmatched junction nucleotides: 4. The V gene's germline CDR1 is MDHEN and CDR2 SYDVKM. CDR3 nucleotide sequence: TGTGCCAGCAGGACCCAGGGGGCAGATACGCAGTATTTT. Amino acids: CASRTQGADTQYF.

This clone was observed once. This chain connects TRBV15 to TRBJ1-4, with D perhaps matching TRBD1 (5 bases). Germline CDR1 is LNHNV and CDR2 is YYDKDF (reference sequence). Trimming removed 0 bases from V and 5 bases from J, with 13 bases in between. The CDR3 runs 16 residues. CDR3 DNA sequence: TGTGCCACCAGCAGAGATGGAGGGGTAGGGAATGAAAAACTGTTTTTT. This encodes CATSRDGGVGNEKLFF.

The chain has TRBV10-3 and TRBJ1-1; a weak D match, TRBD1 (6 bases). The ends were cut back, 10 bases at V and 5 bases at J, with 26 bases in the middle. Germline CDR1 reads ENHRY; CDR2 reads SYGVKD. The CDR3 is 16 residues long. The CDR3 nucleotides are TGTGCCACTTCTACAGGGAAGAGCCAAGAGGGTACTGAAGCTTTCTTT. The encoded protein is CATSTGKSQEGTEAFF.

Points on this clone: This specimen includes other DNA sequences encoding the same CDR3. The chain links TRBV9 to TRBJ1-2; 10 bases match TRBD1. Germline V CDR1 and CDR2: SGDLS, YYNGEE. The CDR3 consists of 14 residues. Trimming cost V 3 bases and J 3 bases; bases outside gene matches: 2. The CDR3 loop reads CASSAGTGDYGYTF. CDR3 DNA sequence: TGTGCCAGCAGCGCCGGGACAGGGGACTATGGCTACACCTTC.

The chain joins TRBV5-1 to TRBJ2-1; 15 bases fit TRBD2. J was trimmed by 11 bases and V by 4 bases; bases with no gene match: 7. CDR3 length: 15 residues. Germline V lookup: CDR1 SGHRS, CDR2 YFSETQ. CDR3 in DNA: TGCGCCAGCAGCACGGGGACTAGCGGGGGGCCCAAGCAGTTCTTC. Translated: CASSTGTSGGPKQFF.

The V call is TRBV7-4, the J call TRBJ1-4; D is unresolved. Trimming took off 1 base at V and 0 bases at J, with 24 bases between the two ends. The CDR3 spans 21 residues. Germline V CDR1 and CDR2: SGHVT, SQSDAQ. The CDR3 sequence is CASSLVRSRRSHRATNEKLFF. The CDR3 nucleotides read TGTGCCAGCAGCTTAGTTAGGTCGAGGAGGTCACATAGGGCAACTAATGAAAAACTGTTTTTT.

The rearrangement links TRBV4-2 to TRBJ1-2; D call uncertain. Trimming left V 1 base short and J 0 bases short, with 15 bases between. In germline, CDR1 is LGHNA, CDR2 YNFKEQ. The CDR3 totals 17 residues. The CDR3 protein is CASSQVIKIRANYGYTF. DNA of the CDR3: TGTGCCAGCAGCCAAGTTATTAAGATTAGAGCTAACTATGGCTACACCTTC.

The chain couples TRBV15 to TRBJ2-3; 10 bases fit TRBD2. Per germline, CDR1 LNHNV and CDR2 YYDKDF (reference sequence). This CDR3 spans 19 amino acids. V shed 0 bases and J 2 bases; nucleotides not matched to a gene: 11. CDR3 nucleotides: TGTGCCACCAGCAGAGATGACCTAGCTAGCGGGGGAACCACAGATACGCAGTATTTT. This translates into CATSRDDLASGGTTDTQYF.

The chain uses TRBV10-3 and TRBJ1-2; TRBD1 might be the D (6 bases). The CDR3 loop spans 12 amino acids. Between the trimmed V and J ends, which lost 6 bases and 6 bases, there was a span of 11 bases. The germline CDR1 and CDR2 sequences are ENHRY and SYGVKD. For the CDR3, the DNA is TGTGCCATCAGCGGGGGGCTCGATGGCTACACCTTC. It specifies CAISGGLDGYTF.

This chain uses TRBV7-9 with TRBJ1-1; 10 nucleotides align to TRBD1. The CDR3 runs 17 residues. V lost 4 bases to trimming and J lost 2 bases; unmatched junction nucleotides: 10. CDR1 SEHNR and CDR2 FQNEAQ come from the germline V gene (reference sequence). CDR3: CASSSDRGADDNTEAFF. In DNA, the CDR3 is TGTGCCAGCAGCTCGGACAGGGGGGCAGATGATAACACTGAAGCTTTCTTT.

The rearrangement uses TRBV18 and TRBJ2-3, with 7 bases matching TRBD1. The CDR3 runs 16 residues. Trimming at V came to 3 bases and at J to 1 base, leaving 7 bases not matched to a gene. Germline CDR1 and CDR2: KGHSH and LQKENI. The CDR3 sequence: CASSPLGQARTDTQYF. Written as DNA, the CDR3 is TGTGCCAGCTCACCTCTCGGACAGGCCCGCACAGATACGCAGTATTTT.

The chain employs TRBV2 and TRBJ1-1; D is uncertain. This CDR3 contains 12 residues. From germline, CDR1 is SNHLY and CDR2 FYNNEI. DNA of the CDR3: TGTGTCCTCTGGGCCCCCCGCTTTGAAGCTTTCTTT. It yields the protein CVLWAPRFEAFF.

The V and J genes are TRBV9 and TRBJ1-2, with a possible D match to TRBD1 (6 bases). This CDR3 contains 16 residues. Germline V gives CDR1 SGDLS, CDR2 YYNGEE. Trimming removed 3 bases from V and 0 bases from J, with 15 bases in between. The CDR3 spells CASSAQTGRANYGYTF. The CDR3 DNA is TGTGCCAGCAGCGCGCAAACAGGGAGAGCTAACTATGGCTACACCTTC.

The J gene is TRBJ1-2, the V gene TRBV5-1, with 12 bases identical to TRBD1. This CDR3 contains 19 residues. The trim removed 3 bases at V and 4 bases at J, leaving 16 bases unmatched. CDR1 and CDR2 from the germline V gene are SGHRS and YFSETQ. The CDR3 DNA reads TGCGCCAGCAGCTACTATGCCGGGACAGGGGGCCAATTCTTCTATGGCTACACCTTC. It translates to CASSYYAGTGGQFFYGYTF.

The chain combines TRBV14 with TRBJ2-4; weak D call: TRBD2 (6 bases). The CDR3 spans 17 residues. Trimming cost V 6 bases and J 6 bases, with 24 bases left between them. Germline CDR1 SGHDN, CDR2 FVKESK. For the CDR3, the DNA is TGTGCCAGCAGTCCCGGGACTGTCCTTACCCTAGGAAACATTCAGTACTTC. Residues: CASSPGTVLTLGNIQYF.

The J gene is TRBJ1-2, the V gene TRBV4-1, with 7 bases aligning to TRBD1. The trim removed 4 bases at V and 5 bases at J, leaving 19 bases unmatched. Germline loops: CDR1 MGHRA, CDR2 YSYEKL. The CDR3 totals 18 residues. The CDR3 DNA reads TGCGCCAGCAGCCTCGATACTAGGAGACGGACAGGTGATTATGGCTACACCTTC. Translated: CASSLDTRRRTGDYGYTF.

The chain joins TRBV5-1 to TRBJ2-3; TRBD2 matches 7 bases. This CDR3 is 14 amino acids long. Germline CDR1 and CDR2: SGHRS and YFSETQ. V dropped 6 bases and J dropped 1; count of bases not matched to a gene: 5. CDR3 coding DNA: TGCGCCAGCACCTTCGCGGGGGGCACAGATACGCAGTATTTT. Its protein product is CASTFAGGTDTQYF.

The chain is built from TRBV5-1 and TRBJ1-6; D is unclear. This CDR3 spans 16 amino acids. V was cut by 0 bases and J by 5 bases, with 12 bases left in between. Germline CDR1 is SGHRS and CDR2 is YFSETQ. CDR3 in amino acids: CASSLVGRGNNSPLHF. CDR3 nucleotide sequence: TGCGCCAGCAGCTTGGTCGGAAGAGGGAATAATTCACCCCTCCACTTT.

The chain is built from TRBV2 and TRBJ2-1, with 7 bases identical to TRBD1. This CDR3 region has 17 residues. Germline V gene lookup returns CDR1 SNHLY and CDR2 FYNNEI. The V gene end was trimmed by 4 bases and the J gene end by 4 bases; junction bases not matched to a gene: 13. This chain's CDR3 is CASSVPRTGPVYNEQFF. CDR3 in DNA: TGTGCCAGCAGTGTTCCCAGGACAGGCCCAGTTTACAATGAGCAGTTCTTC.

The gene calls are TRBV28 and TRBJ1-2; the match to TRBD1 covers 9 bases. This CDR3 is built from 15 residues. With V trimmed by 6 bases and J by 8 bases, 13 bases remained unmatched. Germline V gives CDR1 MDHEN, CDR2 SYDVKM. The CDR3 loop is CASRHRDRVSLGYTF. CDR3 DNA: TGTGCCAGCAGACACCGGGACAGGGTATCGTTGGGCTACACCTTC.